This T cell receptor (beta chain) was observed in a study of blood T cells in healthy people across ages. Through a sample-barcoded 5' primer and a J-beta primer mix, a second PCR was run for about 6 to 11 cycles. A tag from a template-switch adaptor with 12 random nucleotides marked each cDNA molecule. TCRdb independently ran MiXCR on the 5' RACE reads; one entry per CDR3 protein. Of about 1.4 million distinct CDR3 sequences listed, roughly 59% were seen once; the top ten hold 5.5% to 8%. Per-sample yields of isolated PBMCs were at least 6 million. V lost 7 bases to trimming and J lost 8 bases, with 9 bases between them. The CDR3 contains 11 residues. Study-level points and caveats: PBMC samples, being unsorted, prevented any conclusive comparison of naive and antigen-experienced cells. TCR beta diversity per million T cells fell roughly linearly with age.

This clonotype was seen just once. Its antigen remains unknown. The chain links TRBV12-3 or TRBV12-4 to TRBJ2-1, with D unresolved. The receptor comes from a man aged 18 to 30 in good health. The sequencing sample was made of blood. The CDR3 region is CASNDGDEQFF. The CDR3 DNA reads TGTGCCAGCAATGATGGGGATGAGCAGTTCTTC.